Below are 11 T cell receptor beta chains sequenced from a single sample in a study of T cell responses to AZD1222 COVID-19 vaccine. Profiled with immunoSEQ multiplex PCR; TCRdb holds only in-frame clones, not every one. The repertoire holds approximately 120,000 clones, approximately 93% seen once, with about 1% in the top ten. Sequenced material: peripheral blood, taken on day 0 of AZD1222 vaccination. Receptors originate from an adult in good health.

Written as DNA, the CDR3 is TGTGCCAGCAGCTTAAGGGGCGCATGGGGAACCGGGGAGCTGTTTTTT. This gives the protein CASSLRGAWGTGELFF. The chain couples TRBV7-2 to TRBJ2-2; tentative D call: TRBD1 (5 bases). CDR1 is SGHTA and CDR2 is FQGNSA in the germline V gene. The CDR3 runs 16 residues. V dropped 2 bases and J dropped 5 bases, with 15 bases sitting between them.

CDR3 residues: CASSQVVGSPLHF. CDR3 DNA sequence: TGTGCCAGCAGCCAAGTTGTCGGTTCACCCCTCCACTTT. The rearrangement links TRBV3-1 (or the pseudogene TRBV3-2) to TRBJ1-6; D uncertain. The germline gives CDR1 LGHDT, CDR2 YNNKEL (reference sequence). V was cut by 1 base and J by 9 bases, with 7 bases left in between. This CDR3 has 13 residues.

The CDR3 spells CAWNKGGNSPLHF. CDR3 coding DNA: TGTGCCTGGAACAAGGGCGGGAATTCACCCCTCCACTTT. The chain employs TRBV30 and TRBJ1-6; D not certain. There are 13 residues in the CDR3. Germline values: CDR1 GTSNPN, CDR2 SVGIG (reference sequence). The germline V and J ends were trimmed by 4 bases and 7 bases, with 11 bases remaining between them.

CDR3: CASSQGSEKLFF. DNA of the CDR3: TGTGCCAGCAGCCAAGGGTCTGAAAAACTGTTTTTT. The rearrangement uses TRBV3-1 (or the pseudogene TRBV3-2) and TRBJ1-4; D gene ambiguous. The CDR3 loop spans 12 amino acids. V was shortened by 1 base and J by 7 bases, with 4 bases between the two germline ends. Germline V gives CDR1 LGHDT, CDR2 YNNKEL (reference sequence).

The V gene is TRBV7-6, the J gene TRBJ2-1, with 8 bases identical to TRBD2. The CDR3 totals 17 residues. V was pared by 1 base and J by 0 bases, with 5 bases of the junction left unmatched. Germline CDR1 reads SGHVS; CDR2 reads FNYEAQ. Written as DNA, the CDR3 is TGTGCCAGCAGCTTAGAAGGGCGGGGGGTCTCCTACAATGAGCAGTTCTTC. Translated, it gives CASSLEGRGVSYNEQFF. The full variable domain, its missing parts supplied by reference TRBV7-6 and TRBJ2-1, is GAGVSQSPRYKVTKRGQDVALRCDPISGHVSLYWYRQALGQGPEFLTYFNYEAQQDKSGLPNDRFSAERPEGSISTLTIQRTEQRDSAMYRCASSLEGRGVSYNEQFFGPGTRLTVL.

This clone was observed a few times. The rearrangement links TRBV18 to TRBJ1-1, with D possibly matching TRBD1 (5 bases). Germline CDR1 KGHSH, CDR2 LQKENI. The CDR3 is 14 residues long. Trimming left V 3 bases short and J 9 bases short, with 17 bases between. Here the CDR3 DNA reads TGTGCCAGCTCACCGGGTGAGGGGATATCGCAAGCTTTCTTT. This sequence encodes CASSPGEGISQAFF. Looking up the rest from reference TRBV18 and TRBJ1-1 gives the full variable domain: NAGVMQNPRHLVRRRGQEARLRCSPMKGHSHVYWYRQLPEEGLKFMVYLQKENIIDESGMPKERFSAEFPKEGPSILRIQQVVRGDSAAYFCASSPGEGISQAFFGQGTRLTVV.

The gene calls are TRBV14 and TRBJ2-3; no firm D call. Trimming removed 3 bases from V and 3 bases from J, with 7 bases in between. This CDR3 has 13 residues. Germline assignment: CDR1 SGHDN and CDR2 FVKESK. The CDR3 spells CASSQGSTDTQYF. The CDR3 nucleotides read TGTGCCAGCAGCCAGGGCTCAACAGATACGCAGTATTTT.

This chain connects TRBV5-6 to TRBJ2-7; no clear D gene. Trimming pared 5 bases from V and 1 base from J, leaving 13 bases between. Germline CDR1 reads SGHDT; CDR2 reads YYEEEE. This CDR3 is 14 amino acids long. The CDR3 spells CASSYSVESYEQYF. The CDR3 DNA follows: TGTGCCAGCAGTTATTCGGTGGAGTCCTACGAGCAGTACTTC.

The chain employs TRBV4-1 and TRBJ2-6; no clear D gene. Trimming cost V 3 bases and J 1 base, with 7 bases left between them. The CDR3 contains 15 residues. Germline V lookup: CDR1 MGHRA, CDR2 YSYEKL. The CDR3 is CASSHQGSGANVLTF. CDR3 sequence (DNA): TGCGCCAGCAGCCATCAAGGGTCTGGGGCCAACGTCCTGACTTTC.

The V call is TRBV3-1 (or the pseudogene TRBV3-2), the J call TRBJ1-1; TRBD1 agrees at 9 bases. CDR1 is LGHDT and CDR2 is YNNKEL in the germline V gene (reference sequence). The V segment lost 4 bases and the J segment 6 bases; nucleotides outside the gene matches: 6. The CDR3 has 14 amino acids. CDR3 in DNA: TGTGCCAGCAGCCTGTGGACAGGGGATTCTGAAGCTTTCTTT. This codes for CASSLWTGDSEAFF.

This chain links TRBV10-1 with TRBJ1-3; D possibly corresponds to TRBD1 (5 bases). V lost 2 bases, J lost 2 bases, and 13 bases lay in between. The germline gives CDR1 WNHNN, CDR2 SYGVQD (reference sequence). This CDR3 contains 16 residues. CDR3 coding DNA: TGCGCCAGCAGTGAGGGGACTGAAGGGACTGGAAACACCATATATTTT. It codes for CASSEGTEGTGNTIYF.